This record covers a single T cell receptor (beta chain). TCRdb's table, derived via immunoSEQ multiplex PCR, lists solely in-frame clones and lacks some. This sample has about 210,000 clones, with approximately 89% found just once. The sample is drawn from a study of blood T cell repertoires in COVID-19. The source is a woman in her forties with acute or convalescent COVID-19. Sequencing was performed on peripheral blood.

The CDR3 is CASSLAGGETQYF. The CDR3 region has the DNA TGTGCCAGCAGCTTAGCAGGCGGGGAGACCCAGTACTTC. The J gene is TRBJ2-5, the V gene TRBV7-8; D is possibly TRBD2 (5 bases). Trimming took off 0 bases at V and 5 bases at J, with 7 bases between the two ends. This CDR3 contains 13 residues. CDR1 is SGHVS, CDR2 FQNEAQ, per germline.